Presented here are 22 T cell receptor beta chains from one specimen sequenced in a study of a mutant IDH1 vaccine in newly diagnosed glioma. Time point indicated: week 5, during vaccination. Vaccinated patients received 300 ug of mutant IDH1 20-mer peptide per dose, with topical imiquimod. No cognate antigen is known for these TCRs. Profiling relied on immunoSEQ multiplex PCR, and the TCRdb table lists in-frame clones only, not all of them. The table lists 9,500 to 12,000 clones, around 90% of them singletons, with less than 6% in the top ten. Specimen: PBMCs, collected from a glioma patient whose treatment included an IDH1 peptide vaccine. All receptors derive from a woman aged 40 to 50 with glioma. Some clones in this sample may be carry-over from other donors' samples.

The J gene is TRBJ2-2, the V gene TRBV5-4, with D perhaps matching TRBD1 or TRBD2 (5 bases each). Germline CDR1 reads SGHNT; CDR2 reads YYREEE (reference sequence). There are 15 residues in the CDR3. Trimming stripped 1 base from V and 7 bases from J, with 14 bases between. The CDR3 loop is CASSLTGTLGGELFF. The CDR3 DNA reads as TGTGCCAGCAGCTTGACCGGGACCTTGGGCGGGGAGCTGTTTTTT.

The chain uses TRBV11-2 and TRBJ2-7; D is uncertain. The CDR3 length is 11 residues. V dropped 0 bases and J dropped 6 bases, with 3 bases sitting between them. The germline gives CDR1 SGHAT, CDR2 FQNNGV. The chain's CDR3 is CASSLETEQYF. The CDR3 DNA is TGTGCCAGCAGCTTAGAGACCGAGCAGTACTTC.

This chain uses TRBV5-1 with TRBJ2-3, with TRBD2 identical over 8 bases. Germline V gene sequence: CDR1 SGHRS, CDR2 YFSETQ. The CDR3 covers 12 residues. V gave up 0 bases and J gave up 11 bases; unmatched junction bases: 2. CDR3 region: CASSLDAGGQYF. In DNA form, the CDR3 reads TGCGCCAGCAGCTTGGATGCGGGGGGGCAGTATTTT.

The chain combines TRBV27 with TRBJ1-2; D not resolved. Germline-derived CDR1 and CDR2 are MNHEY and SMNVEV (reference sequence). This CDR3 is built from 13 residues. Trimming shortened V by 4 bases and J by 8 bases, and 14 bases separated the two germline ends. CDR3 protein: CASSSTDGSGYTF. The CDR3 region has the DNA TGTGCCAGCAGTTCCACAGACGGGTCGGGCTACACCTTC.

The chain combines TRBV30 with TRBJ2-7; 8 bases line up with TRBD2. V was pared by 2 bases and J by 5 bases, with 8 bases of the junction left unmatched. Germline CDR1 reads GTSNPN; CDR2 reads SVGIG (reference sequence). CDR3 size: 14 residues. Written as DNA, the CDR3 is TGTGCCTGGAGTCTCCTCGGCGGGAGGAACGAGCAGTACTTC. The encoded protein is CAWSLLGGRNEQYF. The full variable domain, completed using reference TRBV30 and TRBJ2-7, is SQTIHQWPATLVQPVGSPLSLECTVEGTSNPNLYWYRQAAGRGLQLLFYSVGIGQISSEVPQNLSASRPQDRQFILSSKKLLLSDSGFYLCAWSLLGGRNEQYFGPGTRLTVT.

The V call is TRBV5-4, the J call TRBJ2-2; D is ambiguous. Germline CDR1 is SGHNT and CDR2 is YYREEE (reference sequence). The CDR3 contains 16 residues. Trimming left V 1 base short and J 2 bases short, with 12 bases between. The CDR3 protein is CASSLSAGDNTGELFF. The CDR3 coding sequence is TGTGCCAGCAGCTTGTCCGCAGGCGATAACACCGGGGAGCTGTTTTTT.

The V call is TRBV30, the J call TRBJ1-1; D ambiguous. V was trimmed by 0 bases and J by 5 bases, leaving 7 bases between them. Per the germline V gene, CDR1 is GTSNPN and CDR2 is SVGIG (reference sequence). The CDR3 loop spans 12 amino acids. CDR3 nucleotides: TGTGCCTGGAGTGTACGAGGGACTGAAGCTTTCTTT. It codes for CAWSVRGTEAFF.

This chain joins TRBV2 and TRBJ1-1; 7 bases line up with TRBD1. The CDR3 covers 13 residues. The V segment lost 7 bases and the J segment 1 base; nucleotides outside the gene matches: 3. Germline V lookup: CDR1 SNHLY, CDR2 FYNNEI. The CDR3 protein is CASIRGSNTEAFF. CDR3 in DNA: TGTGCCAGCATCAGGGGGTCGAACACTGAAGCTTTCTTT.

A word on this clone: The sample has other DNA sequences that encode this CDR3 too. The chain links TRBV2 to TRBJ2-1; the D is unclear. Germline CDR1 reads SNHLY; CDR2 reads FYNNEI. Trimming left V 6 bases short and J 8 bases short, with 17 bases between. There are 14 residues in the CDR3. In DNA form, the CDR3 reads TGTGCCAGCAGATTGGACGGACGAAGGGATGAGCAGTTCTTC. It is translated as CASRLDGRRDEQFF. The full variable domain, in which reference TRBV2 and TRBJ2-1 provide the parts outside the CDR3, is EPEVTQTPSHQVTQMGQEVILRCVPISNHLYFYWYRQILGQKVEFLVSFYNNEISEKSEIFDDQFSVERPDGSNFTLKIRSTKLEDSAMYFCASRLDGRRDEQFFGPGTRLTVL.

In this sample, this clone turned up a few times. The rearrangement uses TRBV6-5 and TRBJ2-5; 9 bases agree with TRBD1. The J call may be mistaken, given a closer DNA end match to TRBJ2-7. The CDR3 has 14 amino acids. CDR1 is MNHEY, CDR2 SVGAGI, per germline. CDR3 bases: TGTGCCACCTATTCGGGACAGGGCCCCTACGAGCAGTACTTC. This encodes CATYSGQGPYEQYF.

This clone was counted between two and nine times. This sequence joins TRBV4-1 and TRBJ1-2; D unclear. Germline V lookup: CDR1 MGHRA, CDR2 YSYEKL. CDR3 length equals 13 residues. V was trimmed by 1 base and J by 1 base, leaving 4 bases between them. Written as DNA, the CDR3 is TGCGCCAGCAGCCAAGGAGATAACTATGGCTACACCTTC. Its translation is CASSQGDNYGYTF.

The genes are TRBV2 and TRBJ1-2; 7 bases match TRBD1. Trimming cost V 2 bases and J 4 bases; bases outside gene matches: 1. CDR3 length: 13 amino acids. The germline CDR1 and CDR2 sequences are SNHLY and FYNNEI. CDR3 coding DNA: TGTGCCAGCAGTGAAAGGGGGCTCTATGGCTACACCTTC. Its translation is CASSERGLYGYTF.

The V gene is TRBV2, the J gene TRBJ1-6; possibly TRBD1 for D (5 bases). Trimming cost V 6 bases and J 7 bases, with 19 bases left between them. Germline CDR1 is SNHLY and CDR2 is FYNNEI. The CDR3 is 16 amino acids. Here the CDR3 reads CASSLDWDRRNSPLHF. The CDR3 nucleotides read TGTGCCAGCAGCCTTGATTGGGACCGACGGAATTCACCCCTCCACTTT.

V gene TRBV5-1 combines with J gene TRBJ2-1; TRBD1 aligns across 7 bases. The CDR3 runs 14 residues. Per the germline V gene, CDR1 is SGHRS and CDR2 is YFSETQ. J lost 2 bases, V lost 6 bases, and 5 bases had no gene match. The CDR3 loop is CASNPGQTYNEQFF. CDR3 coding DNA: TGCGCCAGCAATCCGGGACAGACCTACAATGAGCAGTTCTTC.

This clone was seen a single time. V and J are TRBV29-1 and TRBJ2-5, with a tentative D call TRBD2 (5 bases). The germline V gene encodes CDR1 SQVTM and CDR2 ANQGSEA. Trimming stripped 3 bases from V and 13 bases from J, with 9 bases between. This CDR3 is built from 9 residues. The CDR3 is CSVDEGRYF. The CDR3 nucleotides read TGCAGCGTTGACGAGGGCCGGTACTTC.

V usage is TRBV30 and J usage is TRBJ2-5; a weak D match, TRBD2 (5 bases). This CDR3 spans 12 amino acids. V was pared by 0 bases and J by 4 bases, with 6 bases between. Germline assignment: CDR1 GTSNPN and CDR2 SVGIG (reference sequence). The CDR3 region is CAWSVRGETQYF. The DNA of the CDR3 is TGTGCCTGGAGTGTCCGGGGAGAGACCCAGTACTTC.

The chain couples TRBV10-3 to TRBJ2-7; 13 nucleotides align to TRBD2. Looked up from germline, CDR1 is ENHRY and CDR2 is SYGVKD. The CDR3 extends over 16 amino acids. Trimming at V came to 4 bases and at J to 3 bases, leaving 6 bases not matched to a gene. CDR3 DNA: TGTGCCATCAGTGTGAGCGGACTAGCGGGAGTCTACGAGCAGTACTTC. Translation: CAISVSGLAGVYEQYF.

V and J are TRBV5-1 and TRBJ2-2, with D perhaps TRBD1 (6 bases). V was shortened by 0 bases and J by 3 bases, with 12 bases between the two germline ends. CDR3 length: 16 amino acids. Germline assignment: CDR1 SGHRS and CDR2 YFSETQ. The CDR3: CASSLVRRTDTGELFF. CDR3 DNA: TGCGCCAGCAGCTTGGTCCGGCGGACAGACACCGGGGAGCTGTTTTTT. Together with reference TRBV5-1 and TRBJ2-2, the CDR3 gives the full variable domain: KAGVTQTPRYLIKTRGQQVTLSCSPISGHRSVSWYQQTPGQGLQFLFEYFSETQRNKGNFPGRFSGRQFSNSRSEMNVSTLELGDSALYLCASSLVRRTDTGELFFGEGSRLTVL.

This clone was observed a few times. V is TRBV5-1 and J is TRBJ1-2, with D unresolved. CDR3 size: 14 residues. The germline V gene has CDR1 SGHRS and CDR2 YFSETQ. V lost 4 bases to trimming and J lost 0 bases, with 10 bases between them. The CDR3 DNA reads TGCGCCAGCAGCGGAGGACTGACTAACTATGGCTACACCTTC. Its translation is CASSGGLTNYGYTF.

The table lists this clone with a few counts. The V gene is TRBV5-1, the J gene TRBJ1-6; 7 bases match TRBD1. Germline V lookup: CDR1 SGHRS, CDR2 YFSETQ. The CDR3 is made up of 15 amino acids. The J segment lost 7 bases and the V segment lost 4 bases, leaving 8 bases of the junction unmatched. The CDR3 loop reads CASSPQTGLNSPLHF. DNA of the CDR3: TGCGCCAGCAGCCCCCAGACAGGGCTAAATTCACCCCTCCACTTT.

J is TRBJ1-1 and V is TRBV11-2, with a tentative D call TRBD1 (5 bases). Trimming cost V 0 bases and J 4 bases, with 18 bases left between them. Germline V lookup: CDR1 SGHAT, CDR2 FQNNGV. This CDR3 is 17 amino acids long. CDR3 in amino acids: CASSLDYVGAFGTEAFF. The CDR3 nucleotides read TGTGCCAGCAGCTTAGATTACGTAGGGGCGTTCGGCACTGAAGCTTTCTTT.

This clone appeared once. The chain links TRBV5-4 to TRBJ2-3; the match to TRBD2 covers 13 bases. V was clipped by 7 bases and J by 5 bases; unmatched bases: 4. The germline V gene has CDR1 SGHNT and CDR2 YYREEE (reference sequence). CDR3 length equals 14 residues. As DNA, the CDR3 is TGTGCCAGCGGACTAGCGGGGGCTGGAGATACGCAGTATTTT. This codes for CASGLAGAGDTQYF.